The next 24 T cell receptor beta chains were all read from a single sample in a study of CD8+ T cells in alopecia areata. RNA was isolated and reverse transcribed to cDNA, the sequencing template. Profiled with immunoSEQ multiplex PCR; TCRdb holds only in-frame clones, not every one. Of 140,000 to 150,000 clones in the sample, about 60% were seen once. Specimen: CD4+ T cells sorted from blood, collected at week 0. The source is a human donor with alopecia areata.

This clone turned up a few times. The chain combines TRBV7-9 with TRBJ1-6, with D hard to call. The CDR3 contains 16 residues. CDR1 SEHNR and CDR2 FQNEAQ come from the germline V gene (reference sequence). Trimming shortened V by 6 bases and J by 9 bases, and 21 bases separated the two germline ends. The CDR3 here is CASSSMAGVVGSPLHF. The CDR3 region has the DNA TGTGCCAGCAGTTCAATGGCCGGGGTGGTGGGTTCACCCCTCCACTTT.

This clone was detected a few times. The CDR3 DNA reads TGCAGCGTTGGTGGACTAGCCAAAAACATTCAGTACTTC. It yields the protein CSVGGLAKNIQYF. The rearrangement joins TRBV29-1 to TRBJ2-4, with D perhaps matching TRBD2 (5 bases). CDR3 length: 13 residues. V lost 4 bases to trimming and J lost 0 bases, with 7 bases between them. Germline lookup yields CDR1 SQVTM and CDR2 ANQGSEA.

The chain has TRBV7-2 and TRBJ1-2, with TRBD1 matching 7 bases. This CDR3 has 15 residues. CDR1 SGHTA and CDR2 FQGNSA come from the germline V gene. Germline trimming cut 4 bases from V and 3 bases from J; bases unmatched to any gene: 8. CDR3 nucleotides: TGTGCCAGCAGCTCCTACAGGGGTTCGGACTATGGCTACACCTTC. Translating gives CASSSYRGSDYGYTF.

This chain uses TRBV29-1 with TRBJ1-2; 7 nucleotides match TRBD1. CDR3 size: 11 residues. The V segment lost 1 base and the J segment 8 bases; nucleotides outside the gene matches: 1. CDR1 is SQVTM, CDR2 ANQGSEA, per germline. CDR3 loop: CSVEGTGGYTF. The CDR3 DNA sequence: TGCAGCGTTGAAGGGACAGGCGGCTACACCTTC.

For the CDR3, the DNA is TGTGCCATCAGTGAGAAAAAGGGGGCTTTCTCTGGAAACACCATATATTTT. Translation gives CAISEKKGAFSGNTIYF. The chain recombines TRBV10-3 with TRBJ1-3; 7 bases are shared with TRBD1. This CDR3 is built from 17 residues. V lost 2 bases to trimming and J lost 0 bases; unmatched junction nucleotides: 7. CDR1 and CDR2 (germline): ENHRY, SYGVKD.

The genes are TRBV30 and TRBJ2-7; maybe TRBD2 (6 bases). V was cut by 1 base and J by 2 bases, with 9 bases left in between. This CDR3 spans 13 amino acids. Germline CDR1 GTSNPN, CDR2 SVGIG (reference sequence). CDR3 nucleotide sequence: TGTGCCTGGAGTGAATGGAGGGCCTACGAGCAGTACTTC. Translation gives CAWSEWRAYEQYF.

The chain links TRBV10-3 to TRBJ2-7; 8 positions agree with TRBD2. CDR3 size: 14 residues. The germline gives CDR1 ENHRY, CDR2 SYGVKD. With 4 bases clipped from V and 2 bases from J, the junction kept 4 bases outside the gene matches. The CDR3 loop is CAISGTSSTYEQYF. CDR3 nucleotides: TGTGCCATCAGTGGGACTAGCAGCACCTACGAGCAGTACTTC.

This clone was counted a few times. This rearrangement joins TRBV2 to TRBJ2-5; D is unclear. This CDR3 is 15 amino acids long. Germline lookup yields CDR1 SNHLY and CDR2 FYNNEI. V dropped 1 base and J dropped 5 bases, with 14 bases sitting between them. The CDR3 DNA sequence: TGTGCCAGCAGTGAAGTGGCGACTGGGGTGGAGACCCAGTACTTC. Its protein is CASSEVATGVETQYF.

The V gene is TRBV29-1, the J gene TRBJ1-2; possible D gene TRBD1, 5 bases. Trimming stripped 1 base from V and 2 bases from J, with 8 bases between. There are 13 residues in the CDR3. Germline values: CDR1 SQVTM, CDR2 ANQGSEA. CDR3 coding DNA: TGCAGCGTTGAAGGTCAGGGCAACTATGGCTACACCTTC. Translating gives CSVEGQGNYGYTF. Together with reference TRBV29-1 and TRBJ1-2, the CDR3 gives the full variable domain: SAVISQKPSRDICQRGTSLTIQCQVDSQVTMMFWYRQQPGQSLTLIATANQGSEATYESGFVIDKFPISRPNLTFSTLTVSNMSPEDSSIYLCSVEGQGNYGYTFGSGTRLTVV.

This clone has just a few counts. The chain joins TRBV29-1 to TRBJ1-1; D uncertain. In germline, CDR1 is SQVTM, CDR2 ANQGSEA. V was clipped by 3 bases and J by 5 bases, with 16 bases between them. The CDR3 length is 14 residues. CDR3 DNA: TGCAGCGTTGACGGGCAGGTTACAAAAACTGAAGCTTTCTTT. Its protein product is CSVDGQVTKTEAFF.

The V gene is TRBV29-1, the J gene TRBJ1-2; weak D call: TRBD1 (5 bases). Germline V gene sequence: CDR1 SQVTM, CDR2 ANQGSEA. The CDR3 loop spans 11 amino acids. V lost 3 bases, J lost 8 bases, and 10 bases lay in between. Here the CDR3 reads CSVDRVSGYTF. The DNA for the CDR3 is TGCAGCGTTGACAGGGTCAGCGGCTACACCTTC.

The gene calls are TRBV29-1 and TRBJ2-7; D may be TRBD1 (5 bases). V was clipped by 0 bases and J by 7 bases, with 16 bases between them. This CDR3 is 14 amino acids long. CDR1 and CDR2 from the germline V gene are SQVTM and ANQGSEA. CDR3 in amino acids: CSVEEPTATPEQYF. Written as DNA, the CDR3 is TGCAGCGTTGAAGAACCGACAGCAACTCCGGAGCAGTACTTC.

This rearrangement joins TRBV7-2 to TRBJ2-3; unclear D gene. Trimming removed 5 bases from V and 6 bases from J, with 9 bases in between. Germline lookup yields CDR1 SGHTA and CDR2 FQGNSA. The CDR3 extends over 12 amino acids. CDR3 region: CASSRRVDTQYF. CDR3 DNA: TGTGCCAGCAGCCGTCGAGTGGATACGCAGTATTTT.

The chain couples TRBV9 to TRBJ1-5; D perhaps matches TRBD1 (5 bases). The V gene lost 4 bases and the J gene lost 6 bases, with 14 bases spanning the gap. Germline CDR1 reads SGDLS; CDR2 reads YYNGEE. The CDR3 is 14 residues long. The CDR3 sequence: CASSQKGDGQPQHF. Here the CDR3 DNA reads TGTGCCAGCAGCCAGAAAGGGGACGGTCAGCCCCAGCATTTT.

The chain combines TRBV7-2 with TRBJ2-7; tentative D call: TRBD1 (5 bases). The germline gives CDR1 SGHTA, CDR2 FQGNSA. V was clipped by 2 bases and J by 3 bases, with 11 bases between them. CDR3 length equals 14 residues. The CDR3 DNA sequence: TGTGCCAGCAGCTTATCACAGGTCATCTACGAGCAGTACTTC. Its protein product is CASSLSQVIYEQYF. Using reference TRBV7-2 and TRBJ2-7 for the parts outside the CDR3, the full variable domain is GAGVSQSPSNKVTEKGKDVELRCDPISGHTALYWYRQSLGQGLEFLIYFQGNSAPDKSGLPSDRFSAERTGGSVSTLTIQRTQQEDSAVYLCASSLSQVIYEQYFGPGTRLTVT.

The chain combines TRBV19 with TRBJ2-7, with D hard to call. Trimming took off 4 bases at V and 0 bases at J, with 7 bases between the two ends. This CDR3 contains 13 residues. CDR1 and CDR2 (germline): LNHDA, SQIVND (reference sequence). CDR3 DNA: TGTGCCAGTAGTAGGGCAGGCTCCTACGAGCAGTACTTC. It translates to CASSRAGSYEQYF.

This clone was picked up a small number of times. This chain connects TRBV4-3 to TRBJ1-6, with TRBD1 identical over 7 bases. From germline, CDR1 is LGHNA and CDR2 YSLEER. V lost 0 bases, J lost 8 bases, and 1 base stayed unmatched. The CDR3 length is 14 residues. Here the CDR3 DNA reads TGCGCCAGCAGCCAAGATACAGGGGATTCACCCCTCCACTTT. Translation: CASSQDTGDSPLHF.

This sequence joins TRBV6-5 and TRBJ1-2; no clear D. The CDR3 is made up of 13 amino acids. V gave up 0 bases and J gave up 6 bases, with 8 bases separating them. Germline loops: CDR1 MNHEY, CDR2 SVGAGI. CDR3 amino acids: CASSYSVVDGYTF. CDR3 DNA sequence: TGTGCCAGCAGTTACTCCGTGGTGGATGGCTACACCTTC.

V gene TRBV7-9 combines with J gene TRBJ2-6, with no clear D. Trimming stripped 3 bases from V and 4 bases from J, with 19 bases between. The CDR3 length is 18 residues. Germline values: CDR1 SEHNR, CDR2 FQNEAQ (reference sequence). CDR3 protein: CASSLNTLSGVGANVLTF. In nucleotides, the CDR3 is TGTGCCAGCAGCTTGAATACACTATCCGGAGTGGGGGCCAACGTCCTGACTTTC.

This clone occurred a few times. The chain recombines TRBV7-9 with TRBJ2-3; 13 bases map to TRBD2. The CDR3 contains 19 residues. Germline loops: CDR1 SEHNR, CDR2 FQNEAQ (reference sequence). V lost 5 bases and J lost 1; bases outside the gene matches: 12. CDR3 DNA: TGTGCCAGCAGCGTGGGACTAGCGGGGAGAGAACGCGGCACAGATACGCAGTATTTT. Translated, it gives CASSVGLAGRERGTDTQYF. Based on the CDR3 plus reference TRBV7-9 and TRBJ2-3, the full variable domain is DTGVSQNPRHKITKRGQNVTFRCDPISEHNRLYWYRQTLGQGPEFLTYFQNEAQLEKSRLLSDRFSAERPKGSFSTLEIQRTEQGDSAMYLCASSVGLAGRERGTDTQYFGPGTRLTVL.

This chain joins TRBV6-1 and TRBJ2-4, with 7 bases that match TRBD2. J was trimmed by 0 bases and V by 2 bases; bases with no gene match: 4. This CDR3 has 16 amino acids. CDR1 and CDR2 from the germline V gene are MNHNS and SASEGT. CDR3 sequence: CASSEQAGLAKNIQYF. CDR3 nucleotides: TGTGCCAGCAGTGAACAAGCGGGGTTAGCCAAAAACATTCAGTACTTC.

This clone was counted between two and nine times. The chain carries TRBV28 and TRBJ2-4, with D unclear. CDR3 length: 14 amino acids. Per the germline V gene, CDR1 is MDHEN and CDR2 is SYDVKM. V shed 10 bases and J shed 0 bases, with 13 bases lying between them. The CDR3 protein is CATGPGLAKNIQYF. DNA of the CDR3: TGTGCCACCGGTCCCGGTTTAGCCAAAAACATTCAGTACTTC.

This clone was detected only a few times. The chain recombines TRBV5-8 with TRBJ2-5, with D unresolved. V shed 2 bases and J shed 4 bases, with 9 bases lying between them. Germline V gene data show CDR1 as SGHTS and CDR2 as YDEGEE. This CDR3 contains 13 residues. The CDR3 sequence is CASSFLRRETQYF. Here the CDR3 DNA reads TGTGCCAGCAGCTTCTTGCGGAGAGAGACCCAGTACTTC.

The gene calls are TRBV6-5 and TRBJ1-6, with TRBD1 matching 7 bases. The CDR3 runs to 14 residues. Per the germline V gene, CDR1 is MNHEY and CDR2 is SVGAGI. J was trimmed by 9 bases and V by 8 bases; bases with no gene match: 10. The CDR3 DNA reads as TGTGCCAGCGGCCCGACAGGGTGGATTTCACCCCTCCACTTT. Its translation: CASGPTGWISPLHF.